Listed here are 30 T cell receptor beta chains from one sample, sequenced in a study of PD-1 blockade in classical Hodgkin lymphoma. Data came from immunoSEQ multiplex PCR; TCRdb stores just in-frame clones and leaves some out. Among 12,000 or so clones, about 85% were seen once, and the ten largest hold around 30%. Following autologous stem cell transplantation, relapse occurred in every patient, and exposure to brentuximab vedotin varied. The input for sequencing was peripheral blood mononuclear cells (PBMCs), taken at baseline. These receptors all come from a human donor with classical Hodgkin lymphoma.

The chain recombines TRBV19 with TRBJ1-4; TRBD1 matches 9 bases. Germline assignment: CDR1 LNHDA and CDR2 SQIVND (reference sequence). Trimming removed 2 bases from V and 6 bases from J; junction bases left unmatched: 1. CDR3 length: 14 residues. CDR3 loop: CASSITGGDEKLFF. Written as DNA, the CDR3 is TGTGCCAGTAGTATAACAGGGGGCGATGAAAAACTGTTTTTT.

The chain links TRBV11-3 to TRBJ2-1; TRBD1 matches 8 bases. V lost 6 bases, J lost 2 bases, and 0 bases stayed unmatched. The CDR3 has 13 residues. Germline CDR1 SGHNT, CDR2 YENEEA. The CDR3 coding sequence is TGTGCCAGCAGGGGACAGGCCTACAATGAGCAGTTCTTC. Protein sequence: CASRGQAYNEQFF.

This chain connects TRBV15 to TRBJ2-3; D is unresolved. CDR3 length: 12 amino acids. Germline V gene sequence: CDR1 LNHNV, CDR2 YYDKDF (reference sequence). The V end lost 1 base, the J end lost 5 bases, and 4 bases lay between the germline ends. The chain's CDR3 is CATSRVQDTQYF. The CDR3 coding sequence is TGTGCCACCAGCAGAGTGCAAGATACGCAGTATTTT.

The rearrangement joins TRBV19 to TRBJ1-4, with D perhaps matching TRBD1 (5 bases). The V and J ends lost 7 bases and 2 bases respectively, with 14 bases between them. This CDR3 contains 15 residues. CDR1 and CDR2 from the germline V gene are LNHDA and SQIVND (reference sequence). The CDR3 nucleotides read TGTGCCAGTACCCCCCGGCGGGGCACTAATGAAAAACTGTTTTTT. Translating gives CASTPRRGTNEKLFF.

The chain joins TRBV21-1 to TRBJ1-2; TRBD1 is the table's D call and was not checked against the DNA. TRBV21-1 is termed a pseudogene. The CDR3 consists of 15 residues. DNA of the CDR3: TGTGCCAGCAGCAAACTACCAGGGTGGGACTATGGCTACACCTTC. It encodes CASSKLPGWDYGYTF.

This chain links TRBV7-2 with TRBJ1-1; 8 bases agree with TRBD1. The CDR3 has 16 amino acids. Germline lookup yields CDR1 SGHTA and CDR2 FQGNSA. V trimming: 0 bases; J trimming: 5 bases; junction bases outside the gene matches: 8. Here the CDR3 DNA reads TGTGCCAGCAGCTTAGCCCTAGCAGGGGGCGGGACTGAAGCTTTCTTT. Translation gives CASSLALAGGGTEAFF.

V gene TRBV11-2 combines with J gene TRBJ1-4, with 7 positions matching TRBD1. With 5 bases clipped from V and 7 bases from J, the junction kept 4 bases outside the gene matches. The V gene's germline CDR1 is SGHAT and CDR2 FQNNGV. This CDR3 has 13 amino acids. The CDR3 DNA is TGTGCCAGCAGCCCCAGGGGGAGTGAAAAACTGTTTTTT. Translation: CASSPRGSEKLFF.

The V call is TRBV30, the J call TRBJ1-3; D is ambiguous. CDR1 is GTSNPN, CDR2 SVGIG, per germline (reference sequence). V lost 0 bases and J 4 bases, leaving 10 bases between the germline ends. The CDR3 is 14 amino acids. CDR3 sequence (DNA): TGTGCCTGGAGTGTTAAAAGGAGGGGAAACACCATATATTTT. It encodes CAWSVKRRGNTIYF. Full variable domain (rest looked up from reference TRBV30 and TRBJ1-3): SQTIHQWPATLVQPVGSPLSLECTVEGTSNPNLYWYRQAAGRGLQLLFYSVGIGQISSEVPQNLSASRPQDRQFILSSKKLLLSDSGFYLCAWSVKRRGNTIYFGEGSWLTVV.

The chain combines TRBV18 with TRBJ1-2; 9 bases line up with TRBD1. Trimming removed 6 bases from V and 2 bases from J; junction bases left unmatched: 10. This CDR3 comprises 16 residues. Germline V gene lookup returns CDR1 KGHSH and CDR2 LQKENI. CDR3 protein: CASSSGTGIENYGYTF. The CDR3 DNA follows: TGTGCCAGCTCGTCTGGGACAGGGATCGAGAACTATGGCTACACCTTC.

The CDR3 loop is CASSFGLWDTEAFF. As DNA, the CDR3 is TGTGCCAGCAGCTTCGGGCTTTGGGACACTGAAGCTTTCTTT. The chain employs TRBV5-4 and TRBJ1-1; D gene ambiguous. The CDR3 loop spans 14 amino acids. V lost 2 bases, J lost 3 bases, and 11 bases lay in between. CDR1 and CDR2 from the germline V gene are SGHNT and YYREEE (reference sequence). Variable domain in full (rest from reference TRBV5-4 and TRBJ1-1): ETGVTQSPTHLIKTRGQQVTLRCSSQSGHNTVSWYQQALGQGPQFIFQYYREEENGRGNFPPRFSGLQFPNYSSELNVNALELDDSALYLCASSFGLWDTEAFFGQGTRLTVV.

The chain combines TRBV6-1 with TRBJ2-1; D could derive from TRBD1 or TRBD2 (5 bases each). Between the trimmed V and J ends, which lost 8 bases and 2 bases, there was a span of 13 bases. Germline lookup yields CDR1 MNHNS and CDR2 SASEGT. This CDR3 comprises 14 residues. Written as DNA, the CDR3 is TGTGCCAGCGGACCCGGGACGACCTACAATGAGCAGTTCTTC. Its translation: CASGPGTTYNEQFF.

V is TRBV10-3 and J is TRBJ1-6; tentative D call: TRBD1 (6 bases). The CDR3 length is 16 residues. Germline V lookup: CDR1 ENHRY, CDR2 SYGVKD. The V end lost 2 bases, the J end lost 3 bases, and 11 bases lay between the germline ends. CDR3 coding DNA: TGTGCCATCAGTGAGCGCGCAGGGGACTATAATTCACCCCTCCACTTT. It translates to CAISERAGDYNSPLHF.

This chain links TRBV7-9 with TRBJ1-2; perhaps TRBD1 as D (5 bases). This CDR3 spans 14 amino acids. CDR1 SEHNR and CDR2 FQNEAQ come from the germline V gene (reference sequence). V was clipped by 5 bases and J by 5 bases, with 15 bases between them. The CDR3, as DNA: TGTGCCAGCAGCATCGGGACGGAACTTTATGGCTACACCTTC. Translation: CASSIGTELYGYTF.

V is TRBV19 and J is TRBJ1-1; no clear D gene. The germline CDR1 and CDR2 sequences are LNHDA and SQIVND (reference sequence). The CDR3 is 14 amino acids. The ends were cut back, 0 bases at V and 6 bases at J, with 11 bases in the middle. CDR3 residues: CASSIDSRSAEAFF. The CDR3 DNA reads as TGTGCCAGTAGTATAGACTCACGGAGTGCTGAAGCTTTCTTT.

The chain's CDR3 is CATSREARPGTEGYTF. CDR3 coding DNA: TGTGCCACCAGCAGAGAAGCCCGCCCCGGGACAGAGGGCTACACCTTC. V gene TRBV15 combines with J gene TRBJ1-2; 7 nucleotides agree with TRBD1. The J segment lost 8 bases and the V segment lost 0 bases, leaving 12 bases of the junction unmatched. Germline V gene lookup returns CDR1 LNHNV and CDR2 YYDKDF (reference sequence). This CDR3 region has 16 residues. The complete variable domain, with remaining parts taken from reference TRBV15 and TRBJ1-2, reads DAMVIQNPRYQVTQFGKPVTLSCSQTLNHNVMYWYQQKSSQAPKLLFHYYDKDFNNEADTPDNFQSRRPNTSFCFLDIRSPGLGDTAMYLCATSREARPGTEGYTFGSGTRLTVV.

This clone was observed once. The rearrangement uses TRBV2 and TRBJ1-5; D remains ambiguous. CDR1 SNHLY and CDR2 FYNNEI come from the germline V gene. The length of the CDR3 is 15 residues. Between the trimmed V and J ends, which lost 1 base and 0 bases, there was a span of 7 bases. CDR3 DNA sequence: TGTGCCAGCAGTGAAGGACTGTATAGCAATCAGCCCCAGCATTTT. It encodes CASSEGLYSNQPQHF.

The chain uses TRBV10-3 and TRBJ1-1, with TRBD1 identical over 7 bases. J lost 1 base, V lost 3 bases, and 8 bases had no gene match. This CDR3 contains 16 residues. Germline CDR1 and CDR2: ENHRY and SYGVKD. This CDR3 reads CAISEGPGGPNTEAFF. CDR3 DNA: TGTGCCATCAGTGAAGGGCCAGGGGGTCCGAACACTGAAGCTTTCTTT.

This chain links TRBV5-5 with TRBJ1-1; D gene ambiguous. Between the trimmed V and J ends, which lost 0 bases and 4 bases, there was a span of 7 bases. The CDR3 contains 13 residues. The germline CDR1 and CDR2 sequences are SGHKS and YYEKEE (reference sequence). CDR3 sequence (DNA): TGTGCCAGCAGCTTGGGGTCTGCCACTGAAGCTTTCTTT. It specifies CASSLGSATEAFF.

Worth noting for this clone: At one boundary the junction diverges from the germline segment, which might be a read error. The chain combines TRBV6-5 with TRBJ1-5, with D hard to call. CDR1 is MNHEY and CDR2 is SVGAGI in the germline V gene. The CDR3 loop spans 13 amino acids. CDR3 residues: CASSYLSNQPQHF. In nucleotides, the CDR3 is TGTGCCAGCAGCTACTTGAGTAATCAGCCCCAGCATTTT.

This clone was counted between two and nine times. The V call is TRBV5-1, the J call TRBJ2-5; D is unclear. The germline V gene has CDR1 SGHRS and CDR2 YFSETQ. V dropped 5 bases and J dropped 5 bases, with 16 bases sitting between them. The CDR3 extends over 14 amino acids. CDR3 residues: CASRTGRVQETQYF. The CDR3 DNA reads TGCGCCAGCAGGACTGGTAGAGTGCAGGAGACCCAGTACTTC.

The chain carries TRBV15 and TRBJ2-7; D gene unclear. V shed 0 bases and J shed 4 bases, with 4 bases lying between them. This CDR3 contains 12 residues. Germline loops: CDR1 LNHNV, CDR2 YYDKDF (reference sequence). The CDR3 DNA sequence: TGTGCCACCAGCAGAGATTTTTACGAGCAGTACTTC. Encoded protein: CATSRDFYEQYF.

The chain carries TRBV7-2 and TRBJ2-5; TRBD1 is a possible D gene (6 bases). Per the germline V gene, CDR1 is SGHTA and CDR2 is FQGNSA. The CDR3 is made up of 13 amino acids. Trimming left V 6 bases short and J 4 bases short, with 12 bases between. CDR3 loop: CASSPTGRETQYF. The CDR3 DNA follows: TGTGCCAGCAGTCCTACAGGGAGAGAGACCCAGTACTTC.

The CDR3 region has the DNA TGTGCCAGCAGCGTCAACCCGGGGGGGCTGAACACTGAAGCTTTCTTT. This codes for CASSVNPGGLNTEAFF. The chain carries TRBV9 and TRBJ1-1; D is possibly TRBD1 (6 bases). Per the germline V gene, CDR1 is SGDLS and CDR2 is YYNGEE. This CDR3 contains 16 residues. Trimming took off 2 bases at V and 0 bases at J, with 14 bases between the two ends.

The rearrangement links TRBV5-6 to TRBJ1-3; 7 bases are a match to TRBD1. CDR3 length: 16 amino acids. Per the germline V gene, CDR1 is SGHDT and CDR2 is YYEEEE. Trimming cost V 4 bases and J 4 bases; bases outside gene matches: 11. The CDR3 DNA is TGTGCCAGCAGCCCCGGGGAAGGGGGCGCCGGAAACACCATATATTTT. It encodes CASSPGEGGAGNTIYF.

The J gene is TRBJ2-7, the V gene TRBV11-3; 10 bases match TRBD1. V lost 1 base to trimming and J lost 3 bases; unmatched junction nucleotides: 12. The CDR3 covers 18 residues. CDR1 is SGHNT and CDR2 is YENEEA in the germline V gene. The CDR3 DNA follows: TGTGCCAGCAGCTTAGGACAGGGGGCGGCTACACCCCTCTACGAGCAGTACTTC. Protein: CASSLGQGAATPLYEQYF.

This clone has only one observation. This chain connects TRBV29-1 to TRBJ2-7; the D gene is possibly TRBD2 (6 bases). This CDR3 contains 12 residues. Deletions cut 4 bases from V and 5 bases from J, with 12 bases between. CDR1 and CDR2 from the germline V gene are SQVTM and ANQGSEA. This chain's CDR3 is CSVVMGTHEQYF. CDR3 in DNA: TGCAGCGTTGTAATGGGGACTCACGAGCAGTACTTC.

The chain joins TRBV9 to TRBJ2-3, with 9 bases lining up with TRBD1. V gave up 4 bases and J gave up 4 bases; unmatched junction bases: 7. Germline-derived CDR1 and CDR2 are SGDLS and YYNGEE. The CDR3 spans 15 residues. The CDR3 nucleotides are TGTGCCAGCAGCACGTCGGACAGGGGCTCAGATACGCAGTATTTT. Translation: CASSTSDRGSDTQYF.

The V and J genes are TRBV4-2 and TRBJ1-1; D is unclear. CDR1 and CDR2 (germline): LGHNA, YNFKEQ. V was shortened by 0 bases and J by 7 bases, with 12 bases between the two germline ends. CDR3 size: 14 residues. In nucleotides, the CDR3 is TGTGCCAGCAGCCAAGAAGTCGGGCAGAGTGAAGCTTTCTTT. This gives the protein CASSQEVGQSEAFF.

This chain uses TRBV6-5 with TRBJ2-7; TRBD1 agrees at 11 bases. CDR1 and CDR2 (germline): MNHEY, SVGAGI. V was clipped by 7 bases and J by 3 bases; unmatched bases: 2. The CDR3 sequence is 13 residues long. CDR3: CASTGTGGYEQYF. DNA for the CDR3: TGTGCCAGCACAGGGACAGGGGGCTACGAGCAGTACTTC.

The CDR3 sequence: CSVDGRVTSTDTQYF. As DNA, the CDR3 is TGCAGCGTTGATGGGCGGGTGACTAGCACAGATACGCAGTATTTT. The chain couples TRBV29-1 to TRBJ2-3, with D tentatively TRBD2 (5 bases). The CDR3 totals 15 residues. CDR1 SQVTM and CDR2 ANQGSEA come from the germline V gene. Trimming took 3 bases from V and 0 from J, leaving 13 bases between them.